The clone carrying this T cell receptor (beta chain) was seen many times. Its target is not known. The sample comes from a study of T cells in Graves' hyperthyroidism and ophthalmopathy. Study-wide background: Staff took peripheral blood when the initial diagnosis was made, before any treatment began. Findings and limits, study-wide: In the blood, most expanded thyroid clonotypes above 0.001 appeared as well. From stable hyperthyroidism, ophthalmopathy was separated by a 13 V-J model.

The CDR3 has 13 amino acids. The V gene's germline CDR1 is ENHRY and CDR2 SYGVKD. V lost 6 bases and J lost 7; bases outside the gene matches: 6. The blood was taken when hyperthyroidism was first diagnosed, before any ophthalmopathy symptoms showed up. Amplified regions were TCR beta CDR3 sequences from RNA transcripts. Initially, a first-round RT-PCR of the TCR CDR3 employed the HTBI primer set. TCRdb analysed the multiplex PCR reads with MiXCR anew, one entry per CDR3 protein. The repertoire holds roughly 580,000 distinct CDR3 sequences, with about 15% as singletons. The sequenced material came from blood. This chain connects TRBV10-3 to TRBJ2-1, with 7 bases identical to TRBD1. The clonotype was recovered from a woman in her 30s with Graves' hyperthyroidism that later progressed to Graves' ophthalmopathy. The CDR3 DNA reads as TGTGCCATCAGCTACGGGACAGTGAATGAGCAGTTCTTC. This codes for CAISYGTVNEQFF.